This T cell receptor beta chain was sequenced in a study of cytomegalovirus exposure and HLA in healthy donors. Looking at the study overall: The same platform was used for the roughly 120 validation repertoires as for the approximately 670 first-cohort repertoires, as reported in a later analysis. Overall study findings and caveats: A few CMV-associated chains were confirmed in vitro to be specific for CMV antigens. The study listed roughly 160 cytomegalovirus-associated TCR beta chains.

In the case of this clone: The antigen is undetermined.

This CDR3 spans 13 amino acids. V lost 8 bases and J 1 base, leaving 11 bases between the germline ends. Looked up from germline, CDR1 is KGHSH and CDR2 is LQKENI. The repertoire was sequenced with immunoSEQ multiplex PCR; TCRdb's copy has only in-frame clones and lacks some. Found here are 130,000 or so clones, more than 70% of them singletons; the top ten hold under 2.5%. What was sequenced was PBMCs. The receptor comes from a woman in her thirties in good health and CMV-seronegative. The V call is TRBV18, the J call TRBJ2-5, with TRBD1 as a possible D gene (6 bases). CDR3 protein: CASADRRQETQYF. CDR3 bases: TGTGCCAGCGCAGACAGGCGCCAAGAGACCCAGTACTTC.